A selection of T cell receptor beta chains follows, all from one sample in a study of blood T cells in healthy people across ages. TCRdb processed the 5' RACE reads anew with MiXCR; each CDR3 protein has one entry. The table lists about 570,000 distinct CDR3 sequences, 27% of them singletons. Material: blood. The receptors derive from a woman in her 70s in good health. Both conserved end residues are part of each CDR3. The D gene is left open where the match is weak. Clone sizes are given selectively: once, few, many, or a class where the clone is expanded.

V	size	J	D	CDR3	DNA
TRBV11-3	few	TRBJ2-1	TRBD2	CASSLESSGGNEQFF	TGTGCCAGCAGCTTAGAGTCTAGCGGGGGGAATGAGCAGTTCTTC
TRBV7-2	-	TRBJ2-1	-	CASSARYSKGNEQFF	TGTGCCAGCAGCGCCCGGTACTCGAAGGGGAATGAGCAGTTCTTC
TRBV20-1	few	TRBJ2-4	TRBD1	CSARDLQGARAKNIQYF	TGCAGTGCTAGAGATCTTCAGGGGGCAAGGGCCAAAAACATTCAGTACTTC
TRBV7-8	few	TRBJ2-3	-	CASSLAWARTTDTQYF	TGTGCCAGCAGCTTAGCGTGGGCGAGAACCACAGATACGCAGTATTTT
TRBV20-1	-	TRBJ2-7	-	CSASRTGPEQYF	TGCAGTGCTAGTAGAACAGGGCCCGAGCAGTACTTC
TRBV5-1	many	TRBJ1-4	TRBD1	CASALTGTGGEKLFF	TGCGCCAGCGCCTTAACCGGGACAGGGGGTGAAAAACTGTTTTTT
TRBV6-5	once	TRBJ2-7	-	CASSPKAGEQYF	TGTGCCAGCAGTCCCAAGGCGGGAGAGCAGTACTTC
TRBV9	once	TRBJ2-2	-	CASSGGAGGGHGIWELFF	TGTGCCAGCAGCGGAGGGGCTGGGGGGGGGCACGGCATCTGGGAGCTGTTTTTT
TRBV29-1	-	TRBJ1-1	-	CSAGGRGGPEAFF	TGCAGCGCCGGGGGTAGGGGAGGACCTGAAGCTTTCTTT
TRBV11-2	-	TRBJ2-3	-	CASSLLGWGDKKNTQYF	TGTGCCAGCAGCTTATTGGGTTGGGGGGATAAGAAGAATACGCAGTATTTT
TRBV27	-	TRBJ1-4	-	CASSPTRGGSEKLFF	TGTGCCAGCAGTCCTACCAGGGGAGGAAGTGAAAAACTGTTTTTT
TRBV5-1	-	TRBJ2-7	-	CASSGGGQPYEQYF	TGCGCCAGCAGTGGCGGGGGCCAACCCTACGAGCAGTACTTC
TRBV10-3	few	TRBJ2-1	TRBD1	CAISDPDRSSSYNEQFF	TGTGCCATCAGTGACCCGGACAGGTCGAGCTCCTACAATGAGCAGTTCTTC
TRBV20-1	many	TRBJ2-3	TRBD2	CSARSAGGLGTDTQYF	TGCAGTGCTCGTTCGGCGGGGGGGCTTGGCACAGATACGCAGTATTTT
TRBV12-3/TRBV12-4	-	TRBJ1-2	-	CASSIGGMRGYTF	TGTGCCAGCTCGATCGGGGGGATGCGGGGCTACACCTTC
TRBV11-2	many	TRBJ2-1	TRBD2	CASSNSGGIGEQFF	TGTGCCAGCAGCAATAGCGGGGGCATTGGTGAGCAGTTCTTC
TRBV20-1	few	TRBJ2-7	-	CSAYRDSYEQYF	TGCAGTGCTTACAGGGATTCCTACGAGCAGTACTTC
TRBV7-2	-	TRBJ2-1	TRBD2	CASSPFGTSGNYEQFF	TGTGCCAGCAGCCCCTTTGGGACTAGCGGGAACTATGAGCAGTTCTTC
TRBV11-2	-	TRBJ1-5	TRBD1	CASSLLDRGRNQPQHF	TGTGCCAGCAGCTTACTTGACAGGGGGCGGAATCAGCCCCAGCATTTT
TRBV4-2	-	TRBJ1-4	-	CASSQDIPRRGEKLFF	TGTGCCAGCAGCCAAGATATTCCCCGAAGGGGTGAAAAACTGTTTTTT
TRBV29-1	-	TRBJ2-7	TRBD1	CSVFDRDYEQYF	TGCAGCGTTTTCGACAGGGACTACGAGCAGTACTTC
TRBV12-3/TRBV12-4	few	TRBJ1-2	-	CASSGRGWGYTF	TGTGCCAGCAGCGGCCGAGGCTGGGGCTACACCTTC
TRBV6-5	-	TRBJ1-2	TRBD1	CASSSDILLGQDGYTF	TGTGCCAGCAGTTCCGACATCCTATTGGGACAGGATGGCTACACCTTC
TRBV10-3	few	TRBJ2-7	TRBD1	CAISRDRITYEQYF	TGTGCCATCTCACGGGACAGGATAACCTACGAGCAGTACTTC
TRBV12-3/TRBV12-4	-	TRBJ2-2	TRBD2	CASRGLAGELFF	TGTGCCAGCAGGGGACTAGCCGGGGAGCTGTTTTTT
TRBV7-9	few	TRBJ1-2	-	CANSQQNYGYTF	TGTGCCAACAGCCAACAGAACTATGGCTACACCTTC
TRBV2	few	TRBJ2-1	-	CASSVDYNEQFF	TGTGCCAGCAGTGTGGACTACAATGAGCAGTTCTTC
TRBV7-2	many	TRBJ1-4	-	CASSSQGSNEKLFF	TGTGCCAGCAGCTCACAGGGATCTAATGAAAAACTGTTTTTT
TRBV20-1	-	TRBJ1-2	-	CSFPGRDGYTF	TGCAGTTTCCCCGGCAGGGATGGCTACACCTTC
TRBV4-2	-	TRBJ2-5	TRBD2	CASSQLAGVQETQYF	TGTGCCAGCAGCCAGCTAGCGGGGGTTCAAGAGACCCAGTACTTC
TRBV4-2	few	TRBJ1-2	-	CASSQDSLGNGYGYTF	TGTGCCAGCAGCCAAGATTCGCTTGGAAACGGCTATGGCTACACCTTC
TRBV11-3	few	TRBJ2-1	-	CASSLDGGQLPNEQFF	TGTGCCAGCAGCTTGGACGGGGGACAGCTACCCAATGAGCAGTTCTTC
TRBV19	-	TRBJ1-1	-	CASSMNRNTEAFF	TGTGCCAGTAGTATGAACAGGAACACTGAAGCTTTCTTT
TRBV15	few	TRBJ1-2	-	CATSREVPSDGGYTF	TGTGCCACCAGCAGAGAAGTCCCATCCGACGGCGGCTACACCTTC
TRBV6-4	-	TRBJ1-5	-	CASSPSGNRNQPQHF	TGTGCCAGCAGTCCCTCGGGTAATAGAAATCAGCCCCAGCATTTT
TRBV6-6	-	TRBJ1-2	TRBD1	CASRNLGQGEGYGYTF	TGTGCCAGCAGAAACCTCGGACAGGGAGAAGGGTATGGCTACACCTTC
TRBV4-1	few	TRBJ1-1	TRBD1	CASSHLGQTNTEAFF	TGCGCCAGCAGCCATCTGGGACAGACGAACACTGAAGCTTTCTTT
TRBV4-3	few	TRBJ1-1	-	CASSQDAWGAAGGTEAFF	TGCGCCAGCAGCCAAGATGCGTGGGGGGCAGCTGGGGGGACTGAAGCTTTCTTT
TRBV4-3	-	TRBJ2-3	-	CASSQIGGSDTQYF	TGCGCCAGCAGCCAGATAGGGGGATCAGATACGCAGTATTTT
TRBV7-3	few	TRBJ2-1	-	CASSIGPMGEQFF	TGTGCCAGCAGCATAGGGCCCATGGGGGAGCAGTTCTTC
TRBV5-1	few	TRBJ1-1	-	CASSSRGGRWQEAFF	TGCGCCAGCAGCTCGAGGGGGGGCCGGTGGCAAGAAGCTTTCTTT
TRBV5-1	-	TRBJ1-1	-	CASSLGWGFEGTEAFF	TGCGCCAGCAGCTTGGGGTGGGGGTTTGAGGGCACTGAAGCTTTCTTT
TRBV27	-	TRBJ1-1	TRBD1	CASRTGGKEAFF	TGTGCCAGCAGGACAGGGGGTAAGGAAGCTTTCTTT
TRBV20-1	-	TRBJ2-2	TRBD1	CSARKGQALSNTGELFF	TGCAGTGCTAGAAAAGGACAGGCCCTATCGAACACCGGGGAGCTGTTTTTT